This T cell receptor (beta chain) was identified in a study of CD8 T cells in ankylosing spondylitis. Study-wide results and caveats: Matched synovial fluid from ankylosing spondylitis patients was reported to be enriched for disease-linked clones.

V gave up 0 bases and J gave up 3 bases, with 9 bases separating them. This CDR3 is built from 15 residues. One entry per CDR3 protein results from TCRdb running MiXCR on the 5' RACE reads. The data show 250,000 to 300,000 distinct CDR3 sequences, 20% seen once. This clonotype was found many times. The target antigen is unknown. The clonotype comes from a male donor with ankylosing spondylitis or in good health (not recorded which). The sample comprised blood, either unsorted or a sorted T cell fraction (not recorded which). The chain is built from TRBV12-3 or TRBV12-4 and TRBJ1-5, with no clear D. The CDR3 DNA follows: TGTGCCAGCAGTTTAGCGCTGGCTATCAATCAGCCCCAGCATTTT. The encoded protein is CASSLALAINQPQHF.